These T cell receptor beta chains were read from a single sample in a study of blood T cell repertoires in COVID-19. Clones were read by immunoSEQ multiplex PCR, and TCRdb kept only the in-frame ones, dropping some. The table records roughly 170,000 clones, about four fifths of them present only once. Sequencing input: PBMCs or T cells enriched from blood (not recorded which). Receptor source: a woman in her forties or fifties in a cohort exposed to, infected with or recovered from COVID-19 (not recorded which). The CDR3 runs from the conserved cysteine through the conserved F or W. Each record gives: clone size, V gene, J gene, CDR3 length, D gene, CDR3 DNA, CDR3 protein. The D gene is left open where the match is weak. Size is stated for part of the rows, as once, few or many counts, or as a class when the clone is expanded.

clone size: NA
V gene: TRBV4-1
J gene: TRBJ1-1
CDR3 length: 18
D gene: TRBD1
CDR3 DNA: TGCGCCAGCAGCCCCCGTCATACAGGGGGGCTGGGGAACACTGAAGCTTTCTTT
CDR3 protein: CASSPRHTGGLGNTEAFF

clone size: NA
V gene: TRBV27
J gene: TRBJ2-7
CDR3 length: 19
D gene: TRBD1
CDR3 DNA: TGTGCCAGCAGTTTATTTTATCCTTCGGACAGGGGGCCGGGCTACGAGCAGTACTTC
CDR3 protein: CASSLFYPSDRGPGYEQYF

clone size: few
V gene: TRBV6-4
J gene: TRBJ2-2
CDR3 length: 15
D gene: TRBD2
CDR3 DNA: TGTGCCAGCAGTACCGGGACTAGCGGCACCGGGGAGCTGTTTTTT
CDR3 protein: CASSTGTSGTGELFF

clone size: NA
V gene: TRBV14
J gene: TRBJ2-2
CDR3 length: 15
D gene: NA
CDR3 DNA: TGTGCCAGCAGCCAATCGGGTAAGAACACCGGGGAGCTGTTTTTT
CDR3 protein: CASSQSGKNTGELFF

clone size: NA
V gene: TRBV5-4
J gene: TRBJ2-7
CDR3 length: 13
D gene: NA
CDR3 DNA: TGTGCCAGCAGCACCACCCTTAGCGCCGAGCAGTACTTC
CDR3 protein: CASSTTLSAEQYF

clone size: NA
V gene: TRBV4-3
J gene: TRBJ1-1
CDR3 length: 16
D gene: NA
CDR3 DNA: TGCGCCAGCAGCCAAGAGGCGCGGGACTTCAGCCCTGAAGCTTTCTTT
CDR3 protein: CASSQEARDFSPEAFF

clone size: NA
V gene: TRBV2
J gene: TRBJ2-1
CDR3 length: 14
D gene: NA
CDR3 DNA: TGTGCCAGCGGCGGGGGCATCGTCGGCAATGAGCAGTTCTTC
CDR3 protein: CASGGGIVGNEQFF

clone size: NA
V gene: TRBV29-1
J gene: TRBJ2-3
CDR3 length: 13
D gene: NA
CDR3 DNA: TGCAGCGTTGAAGAGTCGGGTAGTAATACGCAGTATTTT
CDR3 protein: CSVEESGSNTQYF

clone size: NA
V gene: TRBV10-3
J gene: TRBJ1-5
CDR3 length: 17
D gene: TRBD1
CDR3 DNA: TGTGCCATCAGTGCAGTCACAGGGGGCGAGGGCAATCAGCCCCAGCATTTT
CDR3 protein: CAISAVTGGEGNQPQHF

clone size: NA
V gene: TRBV6-1
J gene: TRBJ2-1
CDR3 length: 15
D gene: TRBD2
CDR3 DNA: TGTGCCAGCAGTGAGACGAGGACTAGCTTAAGTGAGCAGTTCTTC
CDR3 protein: CASSETRTSLSEQFF

clone size: NA
V gene: TRBV5-1
J gene: TRBJ2-3
CDR3 length: 18
D gene: TRBD2
CDR3 DNA: TGCGCCAGCAGCTTCACGGGACTAGCGGGGGGGCGCACAGATACGCAGTATTTT
CDR3 protein: CASSFTGLAGGRTDTQYF

clone size: few
V gene: TRBV2
J gene: TRBJ2-3
CDR3 length: 16
D gene: TRBD2
CDR3 DNA: TGTGCCAGCAGTGTTACTAGCGGGAGGACGACAGATACGCAGTATTTT
CDR3 protein: CASSVTSGRTTDTQYF

clone size: NA
V gene: TRBV19
J gene: TRBJ1-4
CDR3 length: 18
D gene: NA
CDR3 DNA: TGTGCCAGTAGTATACTTGGTGATTTTGGGGGCACTAATGAAAAACTGTTTTTT
CDR3 protein: CASSILGDFGGTNEKLFF

clone size: NA
V gene: TRBV29-1
J gene: TRBJ2-1
CDR3 length: 16
D gene: NA
CDR3 DNA: TGCAGCGTTGTGGGTACTACTCGTGCATCGGACAATGAGCAGTTCTTC
CDR3 protein: CSVVGTTRASDNEQFF

clone size: NA
V gene: TRBV5-1
J gene: TRBJ1-4
CDR3 length: 14
D gene: TRBD1
CDR3 DNA: TGCGCCAGCAGCGCCGGGACAGGGCGTGAAAAACTGTTTTTT
CDR3 protein: CASSAGTGREKLFF

clone size: NA
V gene: TRBV6-9
J gene: TRBJ2-3
CDR3 length: 20
D gene: TRBD2
CDR3 DNA: TGTGCCAGCAGGTATACAACTCTACCGACTAGCGGGAGATCCACAGATACGCAGTATTTT
CDR3 protein: CASRYTTLPTSGRSTDTQYF

clone size: once
V gene: TRBV6-5
J gene: TRBJ1-6
CDR3 length: 12
D gene: NA
CDR3 DNA: TGTGCCATCCTAGCCACGGGTTCACCCCTCCACTTT
CDR3 protein: CAILATGSPLHF

clone size: once
V gene: TRBV3-1/TRBV3-2
J gene: TRBJ1-5
CDR3 length: 16
D gene: TRBD1
CDR3 DNA: TGTGCCAGCAGCGTAGGAACAGGGGGCGGCAATCAGCCCCAGCATTTT
CDR3 protein: CASSVGTGGGNQPQHF

clone size: NA
V gene: TRBV19
J gene: TRBJ1-5
CDR3 length: 14
D gene: NA
CDR3 DNA: TGTGCCAGTAGTGGCGTGACAACCAATCAGCCCCAGCATTTT
CDR3 protein: CASSGVTTNQPQHF

clone size: NA
V gene: TRBV4-3
J gene: TRBJ2-2
CDR3 length: 15
D gene: NA
CDR3 DNA: TGCGCCAGCAGCCAAGATACTCGGGACACCGGGGAGCTGTTTTTT
CDR3 protein: CASSQDTRDTGELFF

clone size: NA
V gene: TRBV2
J gene: TRBJ2-2
CDR3 length: 15
D gene: TRBD1
CDR3 DNA: TGTGCCAGCAGTGCCAGGACAGGTGACACCGGGGAGCTGTTTTTT
CDR3 protein: CASSARTGDTGELFF

clone size: NA
V gene: TRBV4-2
J gene: TRBJ2-7
CDR3 length: 16
D gene: TRBD1
CDR3 DNA: TGTGCCAGCAGCCGCGAAGTGGGACAGGGGGCCGGAGAGCAGTACTTC
CDR3 protein: CASSREVGQGAGEQYF

clone size: once
V gene: TRBV28
J gene: TRBJ1-3
CDR3 length: 15
D gene: NA
CDR3 DNA: TGTGCCAGCAGTTTACCCGCCGGAGGGAGAAACACCATATATTTT
CDR3 protein: CASSLPAGGRNTIYF

clone size: few
V gene: TRBV19
J gene: TRBJ2-2
CDR3 length: 14
D gene: TRBD2
CDR3 DNA: TGTGCCAGTAGTATAGTGACTAGCGCGGGGGAGCTGTTTTTT
CDR3 protein: CASSIVTSAGELFF

clone size: few
V gene: TRBV2
J gene: TRBJ2-1
CDR3 length: 14
D gene: NA
CDR3 DNA: TGTGCCAGCAGTGAACCGGCAGGCTACAATGAGCAGTTCTTC
CDR3 protein: CASSEPAGYNEQFF

clone size: NA
V gene: TRBV7-9
J gene: TRBJ2-1
CDR3 length: 15
D gene: TRBD1
CDR3 DNA: TGTGCCAGCAGTAGCGGGACAGGGGCCTGGGATGAGCAGTTCTTC
CDR3 protein: CASSSGTGAWDEQFF

clone size: NA
V gene: TRBV7-2
J gene: TRBJ1-4
CDR3 length: 11
D gene: NA
CDR3 DNA: TGTGCCAGCAGCTCTATTGAAAAACTGTTTTTT
CDR3 protein: CASSSIEKLFF

clone size: NA
V gene: TRBV11-2
J gene: TRBJ2-5
CDR3 length: 17
D gene: TRBD2
CDR3 DNA: TGTGCCAGCAGCTCCGGGAGGGGCAGGGGCCGGGGTGAGACCCAGTACTTC
CDR3 protein: CASSSGRGRGRGETQYF

clone size: NA
V gene: TRBV12-3/TRBV12-4
J gene: TRBJ1-1
CDR3 length: 13
D gene: NA
CDR3 DNA: TGTGCCAGCAGTTTTGGGGGCCACACTGAAGCTTTCTTT
CDR3 protein: CASSFGGHTEAFF

clone size: few
V gene: TRBV5-8
J gene: TRBJ2-5
CDR3 length: 13
D gene: NA
CDR3 DNA: TGTGCCAGCAGCTTCGACACCGAAGAGACCCAGTACTTC
CDR3 protein: CASSFDTEETQYF

clone size: NA
V gene: TRBV27
J gene: TRBJ1-5
CDR3 length: 15
D gene: NA
CDR3 DNA: TGTGCCAGCAGAGACACAGGGATGGAGGATCAGCCCCAGCATTTT
CDR3 protein: CASRDTGMEDQPQHF

clone size: NA
V gene: TRBV6-5
J gene: TRBJ1-1
CDR3 length: 16
D gene: NA
CDR3 DNA: TGTGCCAGCAGTTACGGTCGGACAGATATGAACACTGAAGCTTTCTTT
CDR3 protein: CASSYGRTDMNTEAFF

clone size: once
V gene: TRBV5-4
J gene: TRBJ1-6
CDR3 length: 15
D gene: NA
CDR3 DNA: TGTGCCAGCAGCTTGAGCCTCTCCTATAATTCACCCCTCCACTTT
CDR3 protein: CASSLSLSYNSPLHF

clone size: NA
V gene: TRBV6-5
J gene: TRBJ1-1
CDR3 length: 15
D gene: NA
CDR3 DNA: TGTGCCAGCAGTTACTTGCGGGACGGTTGGACTGAAGCTTTCTTT
CDR3 protein: CASSYLRDGWTEAFF

clone size: NA
V gene: TRBV20-1
J gene: TRBJ2-1
CDR3 length: 16
D gene: NA
CDR3 DNA: TGCAGTGCTAGTGTAGCGGTTGCTAGCTCCTACAATGAGCAGTTCTTC
CDR3 protein: CSASVAVASSYNEQFF

clone size: NA
V gene: TRBV6-5
J gene: TRBJ1-6
CDR3 length: 15
D gene: TRBD1
CDR3 DNA: TGTGCCAGCAGTTACAGGACAGGGTGGAATTCACCCCTCCACTTT
CDR3 protein: CASSYRTGWNSPLHF

clone size: few
V gene: TRBV21-1
J gene: TRBJ2-4
CDR3 length: 17
D gene: NA
CDR3 DNA: TGTGCCAGCAGCCAAGCGACCTCTATCCCCACGGGAAACATTCAGTACTTC
CDR3 protein: CASSQATSIPTGNIQYF

clone size: NA
V gene: TRBV14
J gene: TRBJ2-5
CDR3 length: 14
D gene: NA
CDR3 DNA: TGTGCCAGCAGCCAAGGCAGGGGCGTAGGGGCCCAGTACTTC
CDR3 protein: CASSQGRGVGAQYF

clone size: few
V gene: TRBV12-3/TRBV12-4
J gene: TRBJ2-1
CDR3 length: 11
D gene: NA
CDR3 DNA: TGTGCCAGCAGTGTCGGGGATTCGCAGTTCTTC
CDR3 protein: CASSVGDSQFF

clone size: NA
V gene: TRBV27
J gene: TRBJ2-3
CDR3 length: 15
D gene: TRBD2
CDR3 DNA: TGTGCCAGCAGCCAGACTAGCGGGGGGGTGGTTACGCAGTATTTT
CDR3 protein: CASSQTSGGVVTQYF

clone size: NA
V gene: TRBV11-3
J gene: TRBJ2-5
CDR3 length: 15
D gene: NA
CDR3 DNA: TGTGCCAGCAGCTTACGGCCGGGGGGCGATGAGACCCAGTACTTC
CDR3 protein: CASSLRPGGDETQYF

clone size: NA
V gene: TRBV7-9
J gene: TRBJ2-5
CDR3 length: 17
D gene: TRBD2
CDR3 DNA: TGTGCCAGCAGCCTGAGCATTACTAGCGGGAGGGAAGAGACCCAGTACTTC
CDR3 protein: CASSLSITSGREETQYF

clone size: NA
V gene: TRBV29-1
J gene: TRBJ1-2
CDR3 length: 12
D gene: TRBD1
CDR3 DNA: TGCAGCGTAGAGACAGGGAGGAATGGCTACACCTTC
CDR3 protein: CSVETGRNGYTF

clone size: NA
V gene: TRBV19
J gene: TRBJ1-5
CDR3 length: 14
D gene: TRBD1
CDR3 DNA: TGTGCCACGGGGACAGGGGGCGCGGTTCAGCCCCAGCATTTT
CDR3 protein: CATGTGGAVQPQHF

clone size: NA
V gene: TRBV9
J gene: TRBJ1-2
CDR3 length: 12
D gene: NA
CDR3 DNA: TGTGCCAGCAGCGTTCCTCGGGATGGCTACACCTTC
CDR3 protein: CASSVPRDGYTF

clone size: NA
V gene: TRBV19
J gene: TRBJ1-5
CDR3 length: 16
D gene: NA
CDR3 DNA: TGTGCCACCTCCGGGGGGGGCAGTTATAGCAATCAGCCCCAGCATTTT
CDR3 protein: CATSGGGSYSNQPQHF

clone size: NA
V gene: TRBV27
J gene: TRBJ2-7
CDR3 length: 15
D gene: NA
CDR3 DNA: TGTGCCAGCAGTTTATTATTTCCGGGGAGTGGAGAGCAGTACTTC
CDR3 protein: CASSLLFPGSGEQYF

clone size: many
V gene: TRBV28
J gene: TRBJ1-5
CDR3 length: 16
D gene: TRBD1
CDR3 DNA: TGTGCCAGCAGTCATGACGGGACAGTGAGGAATCAGCCCCAGCATTTT
CDR3 protein: CASSHDGTVRNQPQHF

clone size: NA
V gene: TRBV14
J gene: TRBJ1-2
CDR3 length: 14
D gene: NA
CDR3 DNA: TGTGCCAGCAGCCAAGACGGGGGTTTTAGCGGCTACACCTTC
CDR3 protein: CASSQDGGFSGYTF

clone size: NA
V gene: TRBV5-6
J gene: TRBJ1-1
CDR3 length: 14
D gene: NA
CDR3 DNA: TGTGCCAGCAGCTTGGGACTCGGAAACACTGAAGCTTTCTTT
CDR3 protein: CASSLGLGNTEAFF

clone size: few
V gene: TRBV11-3
J gene: TRBJ2-7
CDR3 length: 15
D gene: TRBD1
CDR3 DNA: TGTGCCAGCAGCCGCTCTCCGACAGGGTCCTACGAGCAGTACTTC
CDR3 protein: CASSRSPTGSYEQYF

clone size: NA
V gene: TRBV5-1
J gene: TRBJ2-7
CDR3 length: 12
D gene: NA
CDR3 DNA: TGCGCCAGCAGCCCAGAATCCTACGAGCAGTACTTC
CDR3 protein: CASSPESYEQYF

clone size: NA
V gene: TRBV4-2
J gene: TRBJ2-3
CDR3 length: 15
D gene: TRBD2
CDR3 DNA: TGTGCCAGCAGCCTGGCTAGCGGGAGTTCAGATACGCAGTATTTT
CDR3 protein: CASSLASGSSDTQYF

clone size: NA
V gene: TRBV5-6
J gene: TRBJ1-2
CDR3 length: 12
D gene: NA
CDR3 DNA: TGTGCCAGCAGCTTGTACGGGGATGGCTACACCTTC
CDR3 protein: CASSLYGDGYTF

clone size: NA
V gene: TRBV6-1
J gene: TRBJ1-4
CDR3 length: 15
D gene: NA
CDR3 DNA: TGTGCCAGCAGTGAAGGGGCAGCAACTAATGAAAAACTGTTTTTT
CDR3 protein: CASSEGAATNEKLFF

clone size: NA
V gene: TRBV29-1
J gene: TRBJ2-1
CDR3 length: 12
D gene: NA
CDR3 DNA: TGCAGCGTTGTGGCCAATCATAATGAGCAGTTCTTC
CDR3 protein: CSVVANHNEQFF

clone size: few
V gene: TRBV7-2
J gene: TRBJ2-2
CDR3 length: 14
D gene: NA
CDR3 DNA: TGTGCCAGCAGCTTAAGTGGCTCCACCGGGGAGCTGTTTTTT
CDR3 protein: CASSLSGSTGELFF

clone size: few
V gene: TRBV6-2/TRBV6-3
J gene: TRBJ2-1
CDR3 length: 16
D gene: TRBD2
CDR3 DNA: TGTGCCAGCAGTTCTCCTAGCGGGGGGCCAATTGCTGAGCAGTTCTTC
CDR3 protein: CASSSPSGGPIAEQFF

clone size: once
V gene: TRBV19
J gene: TRBJ1-2
CDR3 length: 12
D gene: NA
CDR3 DNA: TGTGCCAGTAGCGACATGAACTATGGCTACACCTTC
CDR3 protein: CASSDMNYGYTF